The clone carrying this T cell receptor beta chain was observed once. The CDR3 totals 16 residues. V shed 2 bases, J shed 7 bases, and the junction held 7 bases outside the gene matches. The germline gives CDR1 LGHNA, CDR2 YNFKEQ. The authors' processing: Amplifying reference gene primers gave estimates of nucleated cell counts. TCRdb keeps only in-frame clones here, not all; method: immunoSEQ multiplex PCR. V, J and clone size are those of that table, while D and trimming were read from the DNA. The data contain about 300,000 clones, roughly 85% of them singletons. This entry belongs to a study of blood T cell repertoires in COVID-19. Overall study: Sources were T cells, B-cell-depleted T cells, or PBMCs; the material itself was cDNA or gDNA.

This chain connects TRBV4-2 to TRBJ1-6; 8 bases fit TRBD1. This clonotype was obtained from a woman younger than 45 who had recovered from COVID-19. Sequencing was done on a sample of PBMCs or T cells enriched from blood (not recorded which). CDR3: CASSQRDRGGNSPLHF. Here the CDR3 DNA reads TGTGCCAGCAGCCAACGTGACAGGGGTGGGAATTCACCCCTCCACTTT.